This T cell receptor beta chain was sequenced for a study of T cell changes during pregnancy in multiple sclerosis. TCRdb keeps only in-frame clones here, not all; method: immunoSEQ multiplex PCR. This sample has under 60,000 clones, with roughly nine tenths found just once. This receptor was identified in a female donor with multiple sclerosis, enrolled in a pregnancy study. The source was CD8+ T cells from peripheral blood mononuclear cells, collected after pregnancy.

CDR3 nucleotide sequence: TGTGCCAGTACGGCCGGGACAGTTTGGGGAAAACTGTTTTTT. Protein product: CASTAGTVWGKLFF. The rearrangement joins TRBV19 to TRBJ1-4, with 7 bases matching TRBD1. The CDR3 totals 14 residues. Germline trimming cut 7 bases from V and 10 bases from J; bases unmatched to any gene: 12. Germline CDR1 is LNHDA and CDR2 is SQIVND (reference sequence).